Below, 12 T cell receptor beta chains from the same sample are listed, as sequenced in a study of control samples from healthy donors and cancer patients. Clones were read by immunoSEQ multiplex PCR, and TCRdb kept only the in-frame ones, dropping some. This table has about 61,000 clones, around 91% appearing once. Source material: PBMCs. The receptors here all came from a man aged 60 to 69 with colorectal cancer.

The V and J genes are TRBV7-8 and TRBJ1-2; possibly TRBD1 for D (5 bases). The CDR3 covers 15 residues. Looked up from germline, CDR1 is SGHVS and CDR2 is FQNEAQ. Trimming took 0 bases from V and 5 from J, leaving 13 bases between them. CDR3 bases: TGTGCCAGCAGCTTAGCGCGGGGACCCAAATATGGCTACACCTTC. It encodes CASSLARGPKYGYTF.

The table lists this clone with a few counts. The chain has TRBV19 and TRBJ1-1; tentative D call: TRBD1 (5 bases). V lost 6 bases, J lost 5 bases, and 13 bases lay in between. The CDR3 extends over 13 amino acids. Germline assignment: CDR1 LNHDA and CDR2 SQIVND (reference sequence). In DNA, the CDR3 is TGTGCCAGTAGAGGTTCCCCAGGGACTGAAGCTTTCTTT. It translates to CASRGSPGTEAFF.

The chain links TRBV6-6 to TRBJ2-1, with D perhaps matching TRBD1 (6 bases). CDR1 and CDR2 from the germline V gene are MNHNY and SVGAGI (reference sequence). Deletions cut 5 bases from V and 4 bases from J, with 9 bases between. The CDR3 covers 13 residues. The CDR3 DNA is TGTGCCAGCAGTAACGGACAGTACAATGAGCAGTTCTTC. It translates to CASSNGQYNEQFF.

The chain couples TRBV5-1 to TRBJ2-1; TRBD2 agrees at 10 bases. CDR3 length: 15 amino acids. The germline gives CDR1 SGHRS, CDR2 YFSETQ. Trimming at V came to 3 bases and at J to 4 bases, leaving 4 bases not matched to a gene. The CDR3 DNA is TGCGCCAGCAGCTCCAGCGGGGGGGCTTACAATGAGCAGTTCTTC. This codes for CASSSSGGAYNEQFF.

The chain links TRBV11-2 to TRBJ2-5, with 8 bases identical to TRBD2. The CDR3 length is 14 residues. Trimming at V came to 5 bases and at J to 3 bases, leaving 5 bases not matched to a gene. Germline CDR1 reads SGHAT; CDR2 reads FQNNGV. The CDR3 DNA follows: TGTGCCAGCAGCCAACGCGGGGGGAAAGAGACCCAGTACTTC. It specifies CASSQRGGKETQYF. Full variable domain (remainder filled in from reference TRBV11-2 and TRBJ2-5): EAGVAQSPRYKIIEKRQSVAFWCNPISGHATLYWYQQILGQGPKLLIQFQNNGVVDDSQLPKDRFSAERLKGVDSTLKIQPAKLEDSAVYLCASSQRGGKETQYFGPGTRLLVL.

The CDR3 region has the DNA TGCGCCAGCAGCTTGGACTCGGGGTACGAGCAGTACTTC. It is translated as CASSLDSGYEQYF. The V gene is TRBV5-1, the J gene TRBJ2-7; D is possibly TRBD2 (5 bases). Trimming removed 0 bases from V and 4 bases from J, with 8 bases in between. The CDR3 contains 13 residues. The germline gives CDR1 SGHRS, CDR2 YFSETQ.

V and J are TRBV27 and TRBJ2-2, with a possible D match to TRBD2 (6 bases). The CDR3 is 16 amino acids. V was clipped by 2 bases and J by 1 base, with 11 bases between them. Germline V gene data show CDR1 as MNHEY and CDR2 as SMNVEV (reference sequence). The CDR3 protein is CASSLRAGRNTGELFF. In DNA form, the CDR3 reads TGTGCCAGCAGTTTAAGGGCGGGGAGGAACACCGGGGAGCTGTTTTTT.

The J gene is TRBJ2-3, the V gene TRBV28; 8 bases are shared with TRBD2. V shed 6 bases, J shed 1 base, and the junction held 0 bases outside the gene matches. The CDR3 loop spans 13 amino acids. Germline V gene sequence: CDR1 MDHEN, CDR2 SYDVKM. The CDR3 sequence is CASRRGGTDTQYF. CDR3 DNA sequence: TGTGCCAGCAGGCGGGGGGGCACAGATACGCAGTATTTT.

This clone was counted only a few times. J is TRBJ1-2 and V is TRBV12-3 or TRBV12-4; D not resolved. V gave up 8 bases and J gave up 0 bases, with 7 bases separating them. The length of the CDR3 is 12 residues. The CDR3 sequence is CASSGPNYGYTF. The CDR3 region has the DNA TGTGCCAGCTCGGGTCCTAACTATGGCTACACCTTC.

Of note for this clone: A junction boundary mismatches the germline segment, possibly from a read error. This rearrangement joins TRBV11-3 to TRBJ2-3; 16 bases are shared with TRBD2. CDR3 length equals 19 residues. CDR1 SGHNT and CDR2 YENEEA come from the germline V gene. Here the CDR3 reads CARSSRGTSGGASTDTQYF. The CDR3 DNA sequence: TGTGCCCGCAGCTCACGGGGGACTAGCGGGGGGGCTAGCACAGATACGCAGTATTTT.

This chain links TRBV18 with TRBJ1-1; 11 bases line up with TRBD1. The CDR3 is 15 residues long. Trimming cost V 3 bases and J 7 bases; bases outside gene matches: 7. CDR1 is KGHSH, CDR2 LQKENI, per germline. CDR3 amino acids: CASSPSGTGGNEAFF. For the CDR3, the DNA is TGTGCCAGCTCACCTTCCGGGACAGGGGGTAATGAAGCTTTCTTT.

This clone was seen just once. The gene calls are TRBV28 and TRBJ2-7; maybe TRBD2 (6 bases). This CDR3 is built from 15 residues. Germline assignment: CDR1 MDHEN and CDR2 SYDVKM. Trimming stripped 4 bases from V and 3 bases from J, with 16 bases between. For the CDR3, the DNA is TGTGCCAGCAGTTCCCCCGGAGGAGGGCGCTACGAGCAGTACTTC. It translates to CASSSPGGGRYEQYF.